One sample yielded the 24 T cell receptor beta chains listed below, sequenced in a study of blood T cells in healthy people across ages. A J-beta primer mix and a sample-barcoded 5' primer were used in a second PCR of roughly 7 to 12 cycles. TCRdb processed the 5' RACE reads anew with MiXCR; each CDR3 protein has one entry. The sample has roughly 700,000 distinct CDR3 sequences; around half are singletons. What was sequenced was blood. These receptors were taken from a woman aged 60-70 years in good health.

The CDR3 DNA reads as TGTGCCAGCAGCGTAGGTCCCGGGGCTTACAATGAGCAGTACTTC. Its protein is CASSVGPGAYNEQYF. The chain has TRBV9 and TRBJ2-1; D is perhaps TRBD1 or TRBD2 (5 bases each). The DNA end is a closer match to TRBJ2-7, so the J assignment may be wrong. Germline lookup yields CDR1 SGDLS and CDR2 YYNGEE. The CDR3 covers 15 residues.

This clonotype was counted once. The junction differs from germline at one of its ends, possibly a read error. The V gene is TRBV6-2 or TRBV6-3, the J gene TRBJ2-7; D might be TRBD1 (5 bases). The germline V gene encodes CDR1 MNHEY and CDR2 SVGEGT. The CDR3 runs to 14 residues. In DNA, the CDR3 is TGTGCCAGCAGTTACTCGACAGAACACTACGTGCAGTACTTC. The encoded protein is CASSYSTEHYVQYF.

This chain connects TRBV10-3 to TRBJ2-3; 8 nucleotides line up with TRBD2. Germline V gene lookup returns CDR1 ENHRY and CDR2 SYGVKD. With V trimmed by 6 bases and J by 2 bases, 13 bases remained unmatched. The CDR3 is made up of 17 amino acids. The DNA for the CDR3 is TGTGCCATCAGGGGGGCGAATATCGGGGGGGCCACAGATACGCAGTATTTT. Translation: CAIRGANIGGATDTQYF.

The chain recombines TRBV12-3 or TRBV12-4 with TRBJ2-3; TRBD2 agrees at 12 bases. The V gene end was trimmed by 5 bases and the J gene end by 0 bases; junction bases not matched to a gene: 6. The CDR3 has 17 residues. The CDR3 DNA follows: TGTGCCAGCAGTCGCAGGACTAGCGGGATTAGCACAGATACGCAGTATTTT. This translates into CASSRRTSGISTDTQYF.

The V gene is TRBV3-1, the J gene TRBJ2-1; perhaps D is TRBD1 or TRBD2 (5 bases each). V lost 1 base to trimming and J lost 4 bases, with 11 bases between them. There are 15 residues in the CDR3. Looked up from germline, CDR1 is LGHDT and CDR2 is YNNKEL (reference sequence). CDR3 in DNA: TGTGCCAGCAGCCAAGGGGGACGGGGATACAATGAGCAGTTCTTC. Amino acid sequence: CASSQGGRGYNEQFF.

This clonotype was recorded a few times. The V and J genes are TRBV4-2 and TRBJ1-4; possibly TRBD1 for D (5 bases). With 0 bases removed from V and 7 bases from J, the gap between germline ends came to 18 bases. The CDR3 is 17 amino acids. Germline V gene sequence: CDR1 LGHNA, CDR2 YNFKEQ. The CDR3 coding sequence is TGTGCCAGCAGCCAAGATGGGGGGGAGCAGGGAGGTGAAAAACTGTTTTTT. This codes for CASSQDGGEQGGEKLFF.

With respect to this clonotype: A much larger clone sits a single nucleotide away, making a read error possible. CDR3 DNA: TGTGCCAGCAGGCGGGACAGCCAAGAGACCCAGTACTTC. Translated: CASRRDSQETQYF. V gene TRBV5-4 combines with J gene TRBJ2-5; D possibly corresponds to TRBD1 (7 bases). This CDR3 is 13 amino acids long. V gave up 5 bases and J gave up 1 base, with 9 bases separating them. From germline, CDR1 is SGHNT and CDR2 YYREEE (reference sequence).

This clonotype occurred a few times. This sequence joins TRBV20-1 and TRBJ2-1; D is perhaps TRBD2 (6 bases). Trimming took 6 bases from V and 4 from J, leaving 25 bases between them. CDR3 length equals 17 residues. Germline V gene sequence: CDR1 DFQATT, CDR2 SNEGSKA (reference sequence). CDR3 region: CSAAKVAARGRYNEQFF. The CDR3 DNA follows: TGCAGTGCGGCCAAGGTAGCTGCGAGAGGGAGGTACAATGAGCAGTTCTTC.

This clonotype was counted a few times. The chain uses TRBV20-1 and TRBJ1-2; tentative D call: TRBD1 (5 bases). The V gene's germline CDR1 is DFQATT and CDR2 SNEGSKA (reference sequence). This CDR3 has 13 amino acids. Deletions cut 2 bases from V and 6 bases from J, with 13 bases between. In DNA form, the CDR3 reads TGCAGTGCTAGAAATAGTCGGGGGAATGGCTACACCTTC. The encoded protein is CSARNSRGNGYTF.

This clonotype was recorded once. The chain employs TRBV7-8 and TRBJ2-1; possible D gene TRBD2, 7 bases. The assigned J gene may be wrong: the sequence end matches TRBJ2-7 better. CDR3 length: 15 residues. Germline V CDR1 and CDR2: SGHVS, FQNEAQ. The CDR3 DNA follows: TGTGCCAGCAGCCAGGGGAGGGTACCCTACAATGAGCAGTACTTC. It encodes CASSQGRVPYNEQYF.

This clonotype has only a few counts. The chain couples TRBV20-1 to TRBJ2-7; D is perhaps TRBD2 (6 bases). CDR1 and CDR2 (germline): DFQATT, SNEGSKA (reference sequence). The CDR3 has 15 amino acids. Trimming pared 3 bases from V and 3 bases from J, leaving 18 bases between. The CDR3 loop is CSASLTRRRGYEQYF. CDR3 coding DNA: TGCAGTGCTAGCCTGACTAGAAGGAGGGGCTACGAGCAGTACTTC.

This clonotype was observed a handful of times. This sequence joins TRBV5-1 and TRBJ2-7; tentatively, D is TRBD2 (5 bases). This CDR3 spans 14 amino acids. The germline V gene has CDR1 SGHRS and CDR2 YFSETQ. V was cut by 4 bases and J by 2 bases, with 13 bases left in between. Written as DNA, the CDR3 is TGCGCCAGCAGCCCTGGAGGCGGGCCCTACGAGCAGTACTTC. It translates to CASSPGGGPYEQYF.

This sequence joins TRBV27 and TRBJ2-7; tentative D call: TRBD2 (6 bases). CDR3 size: 14 residues. CDR1 and CDR2 from the germline V gene are MNHEY and SMNVEV (reference sequence). Trimming took off 6 bases at V and 2 bases at J, with 14 bases between the two ends. CDR3 sequence: CASRTGGPTYEQYF. Here the CDR3 DNA reads TGTGCCAGCAGAACCGGGGGTCCAACCTACGAGCAGTACTTC.

Comments on this clonotype: A read error may account for a junction end that differs from germline. The chain joins TRBV7-2 to TRBJ2-5; weak D call: TRBD2 (6 bases). This CDR3 is built from 15 residues. Germline V gives CDR1 SGHTA, CDR2 FQGNSA. The CDR3 spells CVSSLAQGGWETQYF. CDR3 sequence (DNA): TGTGTCAGCAGCTTAGCGCAGGGAGGTTGGGAGACCCAGTACTTC.

This clonotype was seen just once. It may be a read error: a sequence one base away is much more abundant. The chain has TRBV4-2 and TRBJ2-7; 9 positions agree with TRBD2. Germline CDR1 LGHNA, CDR2 YNFKEQ. This CDR3 region has 15 residues. V shed 1 base, J shed 10 bases, and the junction held 11 bases outside the gene matches. The CDR3 nucleotides read TGTGCCAGCAGCCAAGCAGCGGGAGGAGGGGAGGCCCAGTACTTC. It encodes CASSQAAGGGEAQYF.

This clonotype has more than one count but fewer than ten. The rearrangement links TRBV20-1 to TRBJ2-7; 7 bases fit TRBD1. Germline V gene lookup returns CDR1 DFQATT and CDR2 SNEGSKA (reference sequence). The J segment lost 0 bases and the V segment lost 3 bases, leaving 5 bases of the junction unmatched. CDR3 size: 14 residues. The CDR3 region has the DNA TGCAGTGCTAGGGGACAGAGAAGCTCCTACGAGCAGTACTTC. The encoded protein is CSARGQRSSYEQYF.

The table lists this clonotype with a few counts. V is TRBV28 and J is TRBJ2-7, with D unresolved. CDR1 and CDR2 from the germline V gene are MDHEN and SYDVKM. This CDR3 region has 10 residues. Between the trimmed V and J ends, which lost 10 bases and 5 bases, there was a span of 9 bases. CDR3 DNA: TGTGCCACCCGCGGCAACGAGCAGTACTTC. It codes for CATRGNEQYF.

Concerning this clonotype: A read error may produce the germline difference seen at one junction end. This rearrangement joins TRBV18 to TRBJ2-7; TRBD2 is a possible D gene (6 bases). The CDR3 is made up of 15 amino acids. CDR1 is KGHSH and CDR2 is LQKENI in the germline V gene. The CDR3 here is CTSSPSAGYSYEQYF. Here the CDR3 DNA reads TGTACCAGCTCACCATCCGCGGGATACTCCTACGAGCAGTACTTC.

Here the CDR3 reads CASSLGRQGYSGTQYF. In DNA form, the CDR3 reads TGTGCCAGCAGTTTAGGGCGCCAGGGTTATTCGGGGACCCAGTACTTC. This chain uses TRBV28 with TRBJ2-7, with a possible D match to TRBD1 (5 bases). The J call may be wrong; the DNA end is better matched by TRBJ2-5. In germline, CDR1 is MDHEN, CDR2 SYDVKM. CDR3 length: 16 amino acids.

The rearrangement uses TRBV15 and TRBJ1-4, with TRBD1 matching 7 bases. Germline lookup yields CDR1 LNHNV and CDR2 YYDKDF (reference sequence). J was trimmed by 5 bases and V by 1 base; bases with no gene match: 4. The CDR3 runs to 15 residues. The CDR3 sequence is CATSRGQGPNEKLFF. The DNA for the CDR3 is TGTGCCACCAGCAGAGGACAGGGCCCCAATGAAAAACTGTTTTTT.

This clonotype turned up a few times. The V and J genes are TRBV6-2 or TRBV6-3 and TRBJ2-7; 9 bases align to TRBD1. The CDR3 loop spans 21 amino acids. V shed 0 bases and J 3 bases; nucleotides not matched to a gene: 21. CDR1 MNHEY and CDR2 SVGEGT come from the germline V gene. The CDR3, as DNA: TGTGCCAGCAGTTACTCGAGCAGTATCTGGGGACAGGGATCAGCAGACTACGAGCAGTACTTC. It translates to CASSYSSSIWGQGSADYEQYF.

The rearrangement joins TRBV25-1 to TRBJ1-2, with TRBD1 identical over 8 bases. Germline CDR1 and CDR2: MGHDK and SYGVNS. The CDR3 is made up of 14 amino acids. With 4 bases clipped from V and 5 bases from J, the junction kept 6 bases outside the gene matches. The CDR3 DNA is TGTGCCAGCAGTGCCACAGGGGGGATTTATGGCTACACCTTC. Encoded protein: CASSATGGIYGYTF.

This clonotype has only one observation. In nucleotides, the CDR3 is TGTGCCATCAACGCCGGGACTAGAGATGAGCAGTTCTTC. Amino acid sequence: CAINAGTRDEQFF. V gene TRBV10-3 combines with J gene TRBJ2-1, with 8 bases matching TRBD2. Germline V gene sequence: CDR1 ENHRY, CDR2 SYGVKD. J gave up 8 bases and V 7 bases, and 7 bases lay outside the gene matches. This CDR3 has 13 residues.

This clonotype has more than one count but fewer than ten. CDR3 sequence (DNA): TGCGCCAGCAGCCAAGATTGGAGGGCCGAGCAGTACTTC. It is translated as CASSQDWRAEQYF. This chain uses TRBV4-3 with TRBJ2-5; D might be TRBD2 (6 bases). The DNA end lines up better with TRBJ2-7; the J call may be wrong. In germline, CDR1 is LGHNA, CDR2 YSLEER. The CDR3 spans 13 residues.